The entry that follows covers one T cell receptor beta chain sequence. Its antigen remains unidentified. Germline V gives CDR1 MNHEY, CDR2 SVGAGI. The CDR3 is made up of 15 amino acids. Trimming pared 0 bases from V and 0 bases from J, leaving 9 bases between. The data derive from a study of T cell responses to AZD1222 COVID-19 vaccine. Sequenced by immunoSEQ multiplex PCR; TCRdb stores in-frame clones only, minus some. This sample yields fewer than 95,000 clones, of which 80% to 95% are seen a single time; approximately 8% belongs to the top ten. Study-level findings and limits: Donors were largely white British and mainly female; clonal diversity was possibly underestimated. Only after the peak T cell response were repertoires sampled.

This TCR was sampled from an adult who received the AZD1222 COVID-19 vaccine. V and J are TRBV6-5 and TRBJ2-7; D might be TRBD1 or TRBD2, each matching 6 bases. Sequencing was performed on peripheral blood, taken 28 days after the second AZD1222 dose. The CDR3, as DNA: TGTGCCAGCAGTTACTCAGGGGGGAGCTCCTACGAGCAGTACTTC. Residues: CASSYSGGSSYEQYF.